What follows are 31 T cell receptor beta chains derived from one specimen sequenced in a study of T cell changes during pregnancy in multiple sclerosis. The repertoire was sequenced with immunoSEQ multiplex PCR; TCRdb's copy has only in-frame clones and lacks some. This table holds about 70,000 clones, 92% found once. The sample consisted of peripheral blood, taken after pregnancy. The receptors stem from a female donor with multiple sclerosis, enrolled in a pregnancy study.

In the case of this clone: The junction departs from the called germline gene at one end, perhaps through a read error. V gene TRBV6-1 combines with J gene TRBJ2-7; a weak D match, TRBD1 (5 bases). There are 14 residues in the CDR3. Germline V gene lookup returns CDR1 MNHNS and CDR2 SASEGT. CDR3 sequence (DNA): TGTGCCAGCAGTGTAATGAGTGGAGACAGCGAGAAGTACTTC. Translated, it gives CASSVMSGDSEKYF.

The rearrangement uses TRBV9 and TRBJ2-1; 11 bases are a match to TRBD2. The CDR3 is 20 residues long. Germline values: CDR1 SGDLS, CDR2 YYNGEE. The junction had 14 bases not matched to a gene; V was cut back by 3 bases and J by 0 bases. The CDR3 is CASSAISGRAISSSYNEQFF. CDR3 DNA: TGTGCCAGCAGCGCCATTAGCGGGAGGGCCATCTCAAGCTCCTACAATGAGCAGTTCTTC.

The chain uses TRBV28 and TRBJ1-1, with 7 bases aligning to TRBD1. Looked up from germline, CDR1 is MDHEN and CDR2 is SYDVKM. The CDR3 extends over 13 amino acids. Germline trimming cut 6 bases from V and 1 base from J; bases unmatched to any gene: 2. The CDR3 loop is CASRRQGNTEAFF. CDR3 nucleotide sequence: TGTGCCAGCAGGCGACAGGGGAACACTGAAGCTTTCTTT.

This clone was seen only a few times. The chain uses TRBV9 and TRBJ2-3; TRBD2 agrees at 11 bases. The V gene end was trimmed by 4 bases and the J gene end by 6 bases; junction bases not matched to a gene: 10. CDR1 and CDR2 (germline): SGDLS, YYNGEE. The length of the CDR3 is 16 residues. In DNA, the CDR3 is TGTGCCAGCAGCCCGGGGACTAGCGGAGGGGGGGATACGCAGTATTTT. Its translation is CASSPGTSGGGDTQYF.

The chain has TRBV29-1 and TRBJ1-1, with D possibly TRBD1 on 6 matching bases. The germline gives CDR1 SQVTM, CDR2 ANQGSEA. Trimming removed 8 bases at V and 7 bases at J, with 14 bases between. The CDR3 has 11 amino acids. This CDR3 is CSHVSGDEAFF. The CDR3 DNA reads TGCAGCCATGTGTCAGGGGATGAAGCTTTCTTT.

The table lists this clone with a count of one. The gene calls are TRBV5-6 and TRBJ2-7; TRBD1 agrees at 10 bases. There are 15 residues in the CDR3. Germline V gene data show CDR1 as SGHDT and CDR2 as YYEEEE. V lost 3 bases to trimming and J lost 4 bases; unmatched junction nucleotides: 7. This chain's CDR3 is CASSWGDRGEYEQYF. The CDR3 bases are TGTGCCAGCAGCTGGGGGGACAGGGGCGAATACGAGCAGTACTTC.

The sample holds one count of this clone. The gene calls are TRBV18 and TRBJ1-2; D may be TRBD1 (5 bases). The CDR3 loop spans 13 amino acids. V was pared by 3 bases and J by 0 bases, with 5 bases between. CDR1 KGHSH and CDR2 LQKENI come from the germline V gene. The CDR3 spells CASSPDTNYGYTF. The CDR3 DNA is TGTGCCAGCTCACCGGACACTAACTATGGCTACACCTTC.

CDR3 region: CASSLILAGHEQFF. In DNA form, the CDR3 reads TGTGCCAGCAGCTTAATATTAGCGGGACATGAGCAGTTCTTC. V is TRBV7-2 and J is TRBJ2-1; TRBD2 agrees at 8 bases. V shed 2 bases, J shed 8 bases, and the junction held 5 bases outside the gene matches. Germline V gene lookup returns CDR1 SGHTA and CDR2 FQGNSA. This CDR3 contains 14 residues.

This chain connects TRBV29-1 to TRBJ2-1; weak D call: TRBD2 (6 bases). Germline CDR1 is SQVTM and CDR2 is ANQGSEA. The CDR3 is made up of 14 amino acids. The V end lost 0 bases, the J end lost 10 bases, and 16 bases lay between the germline ends. DNA for the CDR3: TGCAGCGTTGAAGATAAAAGTGGGCTAGCGGAGCAGTTCTTC. The encoded protein is CSVEDKSGLAEQFF.

The rearrangement uses TRBV27 and TRBJ1-5, with a possible D match to TRBD1 (6 bases). Trimming left V 10 bases short and J 10 bases short, with 23 bases between. The length of the CDR3 is 14 residues. Germline V lookup: CDR1 MNHEY, CDR2 SMNVEV (reference sequence). CDR3 nucleotides: TGTGCCACCTCCGGGACAAAGTCCCGGGTACCCCAGCATTTT. Its translation is CATSGTKSRVPQHF.

V and J are TRBV5-4 and TRBJ2-5; D remains unclear. This CDR3 comprises 16 residues. From germline, CDR1 is SGHNT and CDR2 YYREEE (reference sequence). Trimming stripped 2 bases from V and 0 bases from J, with 14 bases between. CDR3 DNA sequence: TGTGCCAGCAGCTTAGGTGGAGTGGCGGACCAAGAGACCCAGTACTTC. This sequence encodes CASSLGGVADQETQYF.

The genes are TRBV19 and TRBJ2-1, with 11 nucleotides matching TRBD2. V lost 6 bases, J lost 7 bases, and 14 bases stayed unmatched. The CDR3 is made up of 17 amino acids. The germline V gene encodes CDR1 LNHDA and CDR2 SQIVND (reference sequence). Here the CDR3 reads CASSYPSGTSGRNEQFF. The CDR3 nucleotides read TGTGCCAGTAGCTACCCTTCCGGGACTAGCGGAAGGAATGAGCAGTTCTTC.

The CDR3 DNA sequence: TGTGCCAGCAGCTTACGGACTAGCGGGGGAACGCAGTATTTT. Protein: CASSLRTSGGTQYF. The rearrangement links TRBV11-2 to TRBJ2-3, with TRBD2 matching 13 bases. The CDR3 is 14 residues long. Germline-derived CDR1 and CDR2 are SGHAT and FQNNGV. The V and J ends lost 2 bases and 9 bases, in that order; junction bases with no gene match: 2.

This clone was seen a few times. This sequence joins TRBV30 and TRBJ1-4, with TRBD1 identical over 10 bases. V lost 3 bases, J lost 7 bases, and 2 bases stayed unmatched. Per germline, CDR1 GTSNPN and CDR2 SVGIG (reference sequence). The CDR3 length is 13 residues. CDR3: CAWRDRGTEKLFF. The CDR3 DNA follows: TGTGCCTGGAGGGACAGGGGGACTGAAAAACTGTTTTTT.

This clone has a handful of counts. The chain has TRBV18 and TRBJ2-2, with D unresolved. CDR1 is KGHSH and CDR2 is LQKENI in the germline V gene. This CDR3 has 17 residues. Deletions cut 6 bases from V and 2 bases from J, with 19 bases between. The CDR3, as DNA: TGTGCCAGCTCTCGGTCATATGTTCTCGGTAACACCGGGGAGCTGTTTTTT. Translated, it gives CASSRSYVLGNTGELFF.

V and J are TRBV11-2 and TRBJ2-6; 7 bases fit TRBD2. CDR1 and CDR2 (germline): SGHAT, FQNNGV. V shed 1 base and J 3 bases; nucleotides not matched to a gene: 0. The CDR3 has 15 amino acids. The CDR3 region is CASSLGGGGANVLTF. CDR3 DNA: TGTGCCAGCAGCTTAGGGGGGGGTGGGGCCAACGTCCTGACTTTC.

The chain uses TRBV4-3 and TRBJ2-3; TRBD2 aligns across 12 bases. The J segment lost 3 bases and the V segment lost 3 bases, leaving 4 bases of the junction unmatched. The CDR3 totals 16 residues. Per germline, CDR1 LGHNA and CDR2 YSLEER. The CDR3 DNA is TGCGCCAGCAGCCACGGACTAGCGGGAAGGACAGATACGCAGTATTTT. It yields the protein CASSHGLAGRTDTQYF.

The chain couples TRBV7-2 to TRBJ2-3; 7 nucleotides line up with TRBD2. In germline, CDR1 is SGHTA, CDR2 FQGNSA. Unmatched junction bases numbered 10, after V lost 5 bases and J lost 2 bases. CDR3 length equals 16 residues. Written as DNA, the CDR3 is TGTGCCAGCAGCACTCTAGCGGAGGTCAACACAGATACGCAGTATTTT. This encodes CASSTLAEVNTDTQYF.

This clone was seen more than once but under ten times. This chain connects TRBV27 to TRBJ2-1, with D possibly matching TRBD1 (5 bases). The CDR3 totals 16 residues. Trimming removed 6 bases from V and 0 bases from J, with 15 bases in between. CDR1 is MNHEY, CDR2 SMNVEV, per germline (reference sequence). In DNA form, the CDR3 reads TGTGCCAGCAGACCACTGCAGGGCAGCTCCTACAATGAGCAGTTCTTC. Protein product: CASRPLQGSSYNEQFF.

The chain employs TRBV6-5 and TRBJ2-7; TRBD2 matches at 7 bases. V dropped 6 bases and J dropped 2; count of bases not matched to a gene: 7. Germline lookup yields CDR1 MNHEY and CDR2 SVGAGI. The CDR3 is made up of 14 amino acids. CDR3 sequence: CASSRAGKTYEQYF. CDR3 sequence (DNA): TGTGCCAGCAGCCGAGCGGGAAAGACCTACGAGCAGTACTTC.

The chain joins TRBV5-1 to TRBJ2-1, with 10 nucleotides matching TRBD2. This CDR3 has 14 residues. The J segment lost 6 bases and the V segment lost 2 bases, leaving 2 bases of the junction unmatched. Germline values: CDR1 SGHRS, CDR2 YFSETQ. The CDR3 region is CASSLAGGANEQFF. In DNA, the CDR3 is TGCGCCAGCAGCTTAGCGGGAGGGGCCAATGAGCAGTTCTTC.

The count of this clone is one. V and J are TRBV6-4 and TRBJ2-2, with D perhaps TRBD1 (6 bases). V was trimmed by 6 bases and J by 5 bases, leaving 13 bases between them. CDR3 length: 14 amino acids. Germline V CDR1 and CDR2: MRHNA, SNTAGT. CDR3 sequence (DNA): TGTGCCAGCAGCCAAGGGGGTGTGACCGGGGAGCTGTTTTTT. Encoded protein: CASSQGGVTGELFF.

The chain has TRBV25-1 and TRBJ1-5; 9 nucleotides match TRBD1. The CDR3 has 15 residues. The germline CDR1 and CDR2 sequences are MGHDK and SYGVNS. V trimming: 2 bases; J trimming: 3 bases; junction bases outside the gene matches: 2. CDR3 sequence (DNA): TGTGCCAGCAGTGAAACAGGGGGCAACAATCAGCCCCAGCATTTT. Its protein is CASSETGGNNQPQHF.

This clone was counted between two and nine times. This chain joins TRBV7-2 and TRBJ1-2; a weak D match, TRBD1 (5 bases). The CDR3 runs to 14 residues. The germline V gene has CDR1 SGHTA and CDR2 FQGNSA. Between the trimmed V and J ends, which lost 5 bases and 5 bases, there was a span of 15 bases. As DNA, the CDR3 is TGTGCCAGCAGCCTCCCTCATAGGGGATATGGCTACACCTTC. Amino acid sequence: CASSLPHRGYGYTF.

This clone has only one observation. This sequence joins TRBV10-3 and TRBJ2-1; D gene uncertain. Germline V CDR1 and CDR2: ENHRY, SYGVKD. The CDR3 is 13 amino acids. V dropped 8 bases and J dropped 8 bases, with 16 bases sitting between them. The CDR3 reads CAISLGSIDEQFF. The CDR3 region has the DNA TGTGCCATCTCATTGGGCTCGATTGATGAGCAGTTCTTC.

In DNA, the CDR3 is TGTGCCAGCAGCGCAGGGACTAGCGGGAGTGCAGATACGCAGTATTTT. It codes for CASSAGTSGSADTQYF. The chain recombines TRBV2 with TRBJ2-3; 14 positions match TRBD2. There are 16 residues in the CDR3. Looked up from germline, CDR1 is SNHLY and CDR2 is FYNNEI. The trim removed 6 bases at V and 4 bases at J, leaving 6 bases unmatched.

V and J are TRBV18 and TRBJ2-3; maybe TRBD2 (6 bases). The V gene's germline CDR1 is KGHSH and CDR2 LQKENI. V lost 0 bases, J lost 0 bases, and 7 bases lay in between. The CDR3 totals 15 residues. The CDR3 region has the DNA TGTGCCAGCTCACCACCAGGACTAAGCACAGATACGCAGTATTTT. Translating it yields CASSPPGLSTDTQYF.

The V call is TRBV18, the J call TRBJ2-2; TRBD1 agrees at 10 bases. J was trimmed by 3 bases and V by 3 bases; bases with no gene match: 1. This CDR3 comprises 15 residues. Germline V lookup: CDR1 KGHSH, CDR2 LQKENI. Here the CDR3 DNA reads TGTGCCAGCTCACCTGGACAGGGGGACACCGGGGAGCTGTTTTTT. It codes for CASSPGQGDTGELFF.

This chain joins TRBV9 and TRBJ2-3; no clear D. Trimming removed 4 bases from V and 4 bases from J, with 13 bases in between. CDR1 and CDR2 (germline): SGDLS, YYNGEE. CDR3 length equals 14 residues. This CDR3 reads CASSPGQIPDTQYF. CDR3 DNA sequence: TGTGCCAGCAGCCCAGGTCAGATCCCAGATACGCAGTATTTT.

The chain uses TRBV27 and TRBJ1-4; TRBD1 agrees at 8 bases. V lost 0 bases to trimming and J lost 8 bases; unmatched junction nucleotides: 11. CDR1 MNHEY and CDR2 SMNVEV come from the germline V gene (reference sequence). This CDR3 has 17 amino acids. CDR3 bases: TGTGCCAGCAGTTTATCGGGGTTGCCGGACAGGGTGGAAAAACTGTTTTTT. Translated: CASSLSGLPDRVEKLFF.

The chain carries TRBV6-1 and TRBJ2-4; possible D gene TRBD1, 6 bases. Germline V CDR1 and CDR2: MNHNS, SASEGT. This CDR3 has 13 residues. With 8 bases removed from V and 6 bases from J, the gap between germline ends came to 14 bases. CDR3 residues: CASLTGPLNIQYF. CDR3 nucleotide sequence: TGTGCCAGCTTAACAGGGCCCTTAAACATTCAGTACTTC.